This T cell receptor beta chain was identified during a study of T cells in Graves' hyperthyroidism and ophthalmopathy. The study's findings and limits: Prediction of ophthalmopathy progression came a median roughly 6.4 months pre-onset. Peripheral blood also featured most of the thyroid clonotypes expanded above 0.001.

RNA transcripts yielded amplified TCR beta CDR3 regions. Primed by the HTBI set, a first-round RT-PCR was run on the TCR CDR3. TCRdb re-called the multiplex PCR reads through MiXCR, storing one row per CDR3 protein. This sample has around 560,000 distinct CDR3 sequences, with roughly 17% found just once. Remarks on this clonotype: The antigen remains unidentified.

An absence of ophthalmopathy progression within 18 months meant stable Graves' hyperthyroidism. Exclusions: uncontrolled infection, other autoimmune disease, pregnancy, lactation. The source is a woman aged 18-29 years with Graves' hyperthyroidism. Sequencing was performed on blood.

The CDR3 loop reads CSATHQSSYNEQFF. The CDR3 region has the DNA TGCAGTGCTACACACCAAAGCTCCTACAATGAGCAGTTCTTC. The chain employs TRBV20-1 and TRBJ2-1; unclear D gene. The CDR3 is 14 amino acids. Trimming took off 4 bases at V and 0 bases at J, with 10 bases between the two ends. Germline CDR1 reads DFQATT; CDR2 reads SNEGSKA (reference sequence).